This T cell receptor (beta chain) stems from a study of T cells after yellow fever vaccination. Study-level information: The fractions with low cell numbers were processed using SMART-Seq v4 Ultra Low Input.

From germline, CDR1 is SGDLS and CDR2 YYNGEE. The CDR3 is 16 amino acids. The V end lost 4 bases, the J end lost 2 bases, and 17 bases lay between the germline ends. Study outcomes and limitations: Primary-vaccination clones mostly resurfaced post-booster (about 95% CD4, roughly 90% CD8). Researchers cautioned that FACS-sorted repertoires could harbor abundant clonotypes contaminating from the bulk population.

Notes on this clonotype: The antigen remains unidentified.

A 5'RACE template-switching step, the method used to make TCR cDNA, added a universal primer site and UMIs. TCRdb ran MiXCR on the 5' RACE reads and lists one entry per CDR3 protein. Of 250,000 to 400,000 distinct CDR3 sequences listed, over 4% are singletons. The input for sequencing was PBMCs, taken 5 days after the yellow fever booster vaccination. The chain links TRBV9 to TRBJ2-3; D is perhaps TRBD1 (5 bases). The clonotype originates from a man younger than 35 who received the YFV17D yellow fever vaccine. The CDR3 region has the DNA TGTGCCAGCAGCACCAAGGAAGGGGATTACACAGATACGCAGTATTTT. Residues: CASSTKEGDYTDTQYF.